These 7 T cell receptor beta chains came from one sample sequenced in a study of cytomegalovirus exposure and HLA in healthy donors. The PCR used 60 Vbeta and 13 Jbeta primers. Generated by immunoSEQ multiplex PCR, the TCRdb table keeps only in-frame clones and is missing some. The sample includes about 80,000 clones, under 70% of them seen just once. Sequencing input: PBMCs. The receptors stem from a woman in her forties or fifties in good health and CMV-seropositive.

This sequence joins TRBV7-7 and TRBJ2-2; 9 nucleotides line up with TRBD1. Germline values: CDR1 SSHAT, CDR2 FNYEAQ (reference sequence). Unmatched junction bases numbered 3, after V lost 4 bases and J lost 0 bases. The CDR3 is 16 residues long. The CDR3 DNA sequence: TGTGCCAGCAGCTCGGGGACAGGGACGAACACCGGGGAGCTGTTTTTT. Residues: CASSSGTGTNTGELFF.

The chain couples TRBV7-3 to TRBJ2-3, with TRBD1 identical over 9 bases. The germline gives CDR1 SGHTA, CDR2 FQGTGA. The CDR3 is made up of 13 amino acids. V shed 5 bases and J 14 bases; nucleotides not matched to a gene: 11. In DNA, the CDR3 is TGTGCCAGCAGCCCAAGGGCGGGACAGGGAAGGTATTTT. It is translated as CASSPRAGQGRYF.

V gene TRBV9 combines with J gene TRBJ2-1; tentative D call: TRBD2 (5 bases). Germline values: CDR1 SGDLS, CDR2 YYNGEE. The CDR3 length is 15 residues. V lost 0 bases and J 4 bases, leaving 11 bases between the germline ends. CDR3 bases: TGTGCCAGCAGCGTAGATACTAGTGGATACAATGAGCAGTTCTTC. This gives the protein CASSVDTSGYNEQFF.

V is TRBV5-1 and J is TRBJ1-2; 9 bases are a match to TRBD1. With 4 bases clipped from V and 6 bases from J, the junction kept 7 bases outside the gene matches. This CDR3 comprises 14 residues. Per the germline V gene, CDR1 is SGHRS and CDR2 is YFSETQ. The CDR3 nucleotides are TGCGCCAGCAGCCCTACAGGGGGCTTAAATGGCTACACCTTC. Translation gives CASSPTGGLNGYTF.

The V gene is TRBV18, the J gene TRBJ2-7; D gene uncertain. CDR1 is KGHSH, CDR2 LQKENI, per germline. Trimming cost V 0 bases and J 7 bases, with 10 bases left between them. The CDR3 is made up of 13 amino acids. The CDR3 bases are TGTGCCAGCTCACCACCGACGTTGAGGGAGCAGTACTTC. Translation gives CASSPPTLREQYF. Drawing the rest from reference TRBV18 and TRBJ2-7, the complete variable domain is NAGVMQNPRHLVRRRGQEARLRCSPMKGHSHVYWYRQLPEEGLKFMVYLQKENIIDESGMPKERFSAEFPKEGPSILRIQQVVRGDSAAYFCASSPPTLREQYFGPGTRLTVT.

The genes are TRBV2 and TRBJ2-3, with 8 bases matching TRBD1. V trimming: 7 bases; J trimming: 2 bases; junction bases outside the gene matches: 5. CDR3 length equals 14 residues. Germline CDR1 SNHLY, CDR2 FYNNEI. CDR3: CASTGQDFTDTQYF. In DNA, the CDR3 is TGTGCCAGCACGGGACAGGATTTCACAGATACGCAGTATTTT.

V is TRBV5-5 and J is TRBJ2-7, with TRBD2 matching 8 bases. The CDR3 totals 15 residues. The junction had 8 bases not matched to a gene; V was cut back by 1 base and J by 5 bases. Germline assignment: CDR1 SGHKS and CDR2 YYEKEE (reference sequence). The CDR3 protein is CASSLTAGAVHEQYF. In DNA, the CDR3 is TGTGCCAGCAGCTTGACAGCGGGGGCCGTCCACGAGCAGTACTTC.